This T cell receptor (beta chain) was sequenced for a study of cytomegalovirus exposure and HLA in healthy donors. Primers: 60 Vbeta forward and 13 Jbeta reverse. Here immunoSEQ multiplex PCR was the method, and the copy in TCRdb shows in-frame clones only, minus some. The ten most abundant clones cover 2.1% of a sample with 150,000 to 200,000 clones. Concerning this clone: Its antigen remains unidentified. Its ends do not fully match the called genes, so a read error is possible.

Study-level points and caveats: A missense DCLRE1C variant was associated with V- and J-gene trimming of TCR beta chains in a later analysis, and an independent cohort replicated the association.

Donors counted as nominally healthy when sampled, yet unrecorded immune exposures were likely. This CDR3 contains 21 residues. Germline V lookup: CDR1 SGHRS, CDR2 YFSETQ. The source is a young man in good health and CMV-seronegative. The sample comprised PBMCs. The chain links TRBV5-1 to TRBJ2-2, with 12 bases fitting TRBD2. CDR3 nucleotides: TGCACCAGCACCGACCGCAGTTACAGAGGACTAGCGGGGATACTTACCGGGGAGCTGTTTTTT. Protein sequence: CTSTDRSYRGLAGILTGELFF.